This note documents a single T cell receptor beta chain sequence. It lacks a known antigen. Base quality data are lacking; no much larger clone is found one base away. Using the deep immunoSEQ assay, multiplex PCR amplified TCR CDR3 regions from genomic DNA. Extracted genomic DNA from each cell subset was distributed evenly across all wells of several immunoSEQ 96-well plates, and each plate was treated as a replicate. For sorted subsets, each replicate PCR was loaded with about 0.2 ug genomic DNA, equivalent to 25,000 to 30,000 T cell genomes. Purified libraries were measured with a Qubit 3.0 fluorometer, size-checked on a Bioanalyzer 2100, and measured again with the KAPA Library Quantification kit. Every immunoSEQ 96-well plate was sequenced on a dedicated single-read 150-cycle Illumina NextSeq 550 flow cell. Regarding the original processing steps: Because the immunoSEQ output held only junctional sequences and lacked quality scores, the filtering could not match the filtering applied to full-length reads. Sequences were annotated with PyIR, a Python wrapper for IgBLAST v1.9, and V/J genes and CDR3 were assigned using IMGT germline references. Reads were removed for weak V/J assignments (E-value above 1e-6), missing CDR3, stop codons, out-of-frame junctions, or ambiguous translated residues. V3J clonotypes were defined by identical inferred V gene, J gene, and CDR3 amino acid sequence. To compute the percentage overlap between repertoires, the number of shared unique clonotypes was divided by the size of the smaller repertoire. Repertoire richness was assessed with RTK rarefaction, the Chao1 estimator, and Recon v2.1 estimates of unobserved clonotypes. Generation probabilities for all TCRbeta clonotypes obtained by the gDNA method from a handful of donors were computed using OLGA. Sourced from immuneACCESS, this table was stored by TCRdb with only in-frame sequences that have V and J called. A share of the clones is absent; for the studies checked, an unresolved V gene accounts for under half, and the remainder has no known explanation. The DNA was the basis for D and trimming; V, J and clone size are from that table. This sample holds some 1,600,000 clones; 95% to 99% were observed only once. Clones ranked in the top ten supply 0.4% to 0.55% of the sample.

This sample is drawn from a study of shared clonotypes between healthy human individuals (TCRdb year 2020). Notes on the research overall: The cohort included a few men and two women between 18 and 49 years of age. Per donor, three plates each were used for CD4 naive and CD4 memory, two for CD8 naive, and one for CD8 memory. To estimate repertoire size and how much clonotype sharing occurs between individuals, the study deeply sequenced the blood TCR repertoires of 4 to 6 healthy adults. To increase sequencing depth and limit assay-specific biases, TCR repertoire library preparation and sequencing were carried out by different laboratories using diverse techniques. Each donor's leukapheresis produced roughly between about 0.8 and 8.9 billion PBMCs. What the research found in general, with its limitations: Pairwise subsampling led to the expectation that sequencing depth would affect the degree of clonotype sharing among donors. Estimated clonotype richness was generally larger for naive than for memory subsets. Compared with non-shared clonotypes, the clonotypes found in all four sorted-subset donors had higher generation probabilities. Sharing across a few donors was observed for roughly 5% of naive CD4, about 3.2% of naive CD8, 2% to 2.5% of memory CD4, and about 0.39% of memory CD8 clonotypes. Because the study included only a small number of donors, the genetic and exposure-history diversity represented was limited. Incomplete sequencing was indicated by rarefaction of sorted-subset datasets, despite the large sequencing depth. Sampling was limited to blood, and TCR repertoires in tissue likely differ from TCR repertoires in blood.

The donors were healthy, HIV-negative adults with no recently reported acute infections or vaccinations. Every donor was a Caucasian adult residing in Nashville, Tennessee, USA. CD4+ T cells were enriched through magnetic negative selection, after which naive cells were positively selected on CD45RA and the remaining negative fraction served as the memory subset. Blood was obtained by leukapheresis, after which PBMCs were separated by Ficoll-Histopaque density gradient centrifugation and cryopreserved in liquid nitrogen vapor phase. Purity and quantity of every magnetically sorted T cell population were checked by analytical flow cytometry. Each sorted fraction had its genomic DNA isolated and then quantified by UV absorbance on a Nanodrop 2000c. There are 13 amino acids in the CDR3, from cysteine to phenylalanine inclusive. The CDR3 DNA has 39 bases and is translated from base 1. In the germline V gene, CDR1 corresponds to SGHTA and CDR2 to FQGNSA. V is reduced by 5 bases and J by 8 bases, leaving a spacing of 15 bases between them.

This chain is built from TRBV7-2 and TRBJ1-2, with no D gene named confidently. Material: naive CD4+ T cells sorted from blood. What this sample's cell subset or site label stands for: CD45RA+ positively selected. The sequence was obtained from a man aged 25 to 40 in good health. The DNA sequence is as follows: TGTGCCAGCAGCCCCCCGAGGTGGGTCGGCTACACCTTC. Translated, this is CASSPPRWVGYTF.